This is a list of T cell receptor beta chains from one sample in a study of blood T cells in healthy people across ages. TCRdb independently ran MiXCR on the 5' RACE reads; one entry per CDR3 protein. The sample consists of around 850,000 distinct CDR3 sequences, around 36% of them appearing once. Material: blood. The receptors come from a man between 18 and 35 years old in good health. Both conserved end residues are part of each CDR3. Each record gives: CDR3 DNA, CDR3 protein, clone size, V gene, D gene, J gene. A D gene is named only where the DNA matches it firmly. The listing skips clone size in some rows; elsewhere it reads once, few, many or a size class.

CDR3nt: TGCGCCAACAGCCCCTCTACTTTATACAATGAGCAGTTCTTC
CDR3aa: CANSPSTLYNEQFF
abundance: -
v_gene: TRBV4-3
d_gene: -
j_gene: TRBJ2-1

CDR3nt: TGTGCCAGCAGTTACGGGGGCGGGGGGCGCTCCTACAATGAGCAGTTCTTC
CDR3aa: CASSYGGGGRSYNEQFF
abundance: -
v_gene: TRBV6-5
d_gene: TRBD2
j_gene: TRBJ2-1

CDR3nt: TGTGCCACCAGTGATTTCGCCAATGAGCAGTACTTC
CDR3aa: CATSDFANEQYF
abundance: -
v_gene: TRBV24-1
d_gene: -
j_gene: TRBJ2-5

CDR3nt: TGTGCCAGCAGCCCCGGCCTGCTGGGGGCGGGGATCACAGATACGCAGTATTTT
CDR3aa: CASSPGLLGAGITDTQYF
abundance: -
v_gene: TRBV7-2
d_gene: -
j_gene: TRBJ2-3

CDR3nt: TGTGCCAGCAGTTACTACCCACAGGGTTTGTCCACCGGGGAGCTGTTTTTT
CDR3aa: CASSYYPQGLSTGELFF
abundance: -
v_gene: TRBV6-5
d_gene: -
j_gene: TRBJ2-2

CDR3nt: TGTGCCAGCAGCCAAGATGGGAGCAGTTCCTACGAGCAGTACTTC
CDR3aa: CASSQDGSSSYEQYF
abundance: -
v_gene: TRBV3-1
d_gene: -
j_gene: TRBJ2-7

CDR3nt: TGTGCCAGCAGCCTGGAGGGAGCCTCCTACAATGAGCAGTTCTTC
CDR3aa: CASSLEGASYNEQFF
abundance: many
v_gene: TRBV6-2/TRBV6-3
d_gene: -
j_gene: TRBJ2-1

CDR3nt: TGTGCCATCAGTGAGTCGGCGGGGGCGGTGGATTCACCCCTCCACTTT
CDR3aa: CAISESAGAVDSPLHF
abundance: -
v_gene: TRBV10-3
d_gene: -
j_gene: TRBJ1-6

CDR3nt: TGCAGTGCTAGAGATTTACCGGGACGGTTGAATGAAAAACTGTTTTTT
CDR3aa: CSARDLPGRLNEKLFF
abundance: -
v_gene: TRBV20-1
d_gene: -
j_gene: TRBJ1-4

CDR3nt: TGCGCCAGCGCGCCGGAGAGAGAAAAACTGTTTTTT
CDR3aa: CASAPEREKLFF
abundance: -
v_gene: TRBV10-2
d_gene: -
j_gene: TRBJ1-4

CDR3nt: TGTGCCACCAGCAGTACAACAGGGGCAGAGCCAAACTATGGCTACACCTTC
CDR3aa: CATSSTTGAEPNYGYTF
abundance: many
v_gene: TRBV15
d_gene: TRBD1
j_gene: TRBJ1-2

CDR3nt: TGTGCCAGCAGCTCAACATTGGGGTACGAGCAGTACTTC
CDR3aa: CASSSTLGYEQYF
abundance: -
v_gene: TRBV7-9
d_gene: -
j_gene: TRBJ2-7

CDR3nt: TGTGCCTGGAGTACAGGACAGGGACCCGAGCAGTACTTC
CDR3aa: CAWSTGQGPEQYF
abundance: -
v_gene: TRBV30
d_gene: TRBD1
j_gene: TRBJ2-7

CDR3nt: TGTGCCTGGCAATCCGGGACAGGGTCTGGCTACACCTTC
CDR3aa: CAWQSGTGSGYTF
abundance: -
v_gene: TRBV30
d_gene: TRBD1
j_gene: TRBJ1-2

CDR3nt: TGTGCCTGGAGTAAATCGACGAACACTGAAGCTTTCTTT
CDR3aa: CAWSKSTNTEAFF
abundance: few
v_gene: TRBV30
d_gene: -
j_gene: TRBJ1-1

CDR3nt: TGTGCCAGCAGTTACGCCAGGGGCGAGCAGTACTTC
CDR3aa: CASSYARGEQYF
abundance: many
v_gene: TRBV6-6
d_gene: -
j_gene: TRBJ2-7

CDR3nt: TGCGCCAGCAGTCCGGACAGCTACAATGAGCAGTACTTC
CDR3aa: CASSPDSYNEQYF
abundance: few
v_gene: TRBV5-1
d_gene: -
j_gene: TRBJ2-7

CDR3nt: TGTGCCAGCAGACCTAGCGGGGGGGCAAACACCGGGGAGCTGTTTTTT
CDR3aa: CASRPSGGANTGELFF
abundance: few
v_gene: TRBV6-2/TRBV6-3
d_gene: TRBD2
j_gene: TRBJ2-2

CDR3nt: TGCGCCAGCAGCCAAGACCGAAGTTCGGTCAATGAGCAGTTCTTC
CDR3aa: CASSQDRSSVNEQFF
abundance: -
v_gene: TRBV4-3
d_gene: -
j_gene: TRBJ2-1

CDR3nt: TGCAGTGCCAGAAAGTGGGCAAATACCCGAGAAAACGGGGAGCTGTTTTTT
CDR3aa: CSARKWANTRENGELFF
abundance: -
v_gene: TRBV20-1
d_gene: -
j_gene: TRBJ2-2

CDR3nt: TGTGCCGGGAGTGTTGGGGGCGAGCAGTACTTC
CDR3aa: CAGSVGGEQYF
abundance: -
v_gene: TRBV30
d_gene: -
j_gene: TRBJ2-7

CDR3nt: TGTGCCAGCAGCCCCGGACAGGGACTAATAAATAATGAAAAACTGTTTTTT
CDR3aa: CASSPGQGLINNEKLFF
abundance: few
v_gene: TRBV13
d_gene: TRBD1
j_gene: TRBJ1-4

CDR3nt: TGTGCCAGCAGCCGGACGAGGGACTACAATGAGCAGTTCTTC
CDR3aa: CASSRTRDYNEQFF
abundance: -
v_gene: TRBV7-9
d_gene: -
j_gene: TRBJ2-1

CDR3nt: TGCGCCAGCGGCCAAGCCTGGGACAGAGGGTCCTACGAGCAGTACTTC
CDR3aa: CASGQAWDRGSYEQYF
abundance: once
v_gene: TRBV4-1
d_gene: TRBD1
j_gene: TRBJ2-7

CDR3nt: TGCAGTGCTAGCGCAACAGGGGTCGAGCAGTACTTC
CDR3aa: CSASATGVEQYF
abundance: -
v_gene: TRBV20-1
d_gene: TRBD1
j_gene: TRBJ2-7

CDR3nt: TGTGCCAGCAGCTGTGGGACAGGAGAGACCCAGTTCTTC
CDR3aa: CASSCGTGETQFF
abundance: -
v_gene: TRBV7-2
d_gene: TRBD1
j_gene: TRBJ2-1

CDR3nt: TGTGCCGTTAACAGGGGAAACCAAGAGACCCAGTACTTC
CDR3aa: CAVNRGNQETQYF
abundance: -
v_gene: TRBV30
d_gene: TRBD1
j_gene: TRBJ2-5

CDR3nt: TGTGCCAGCAGCCTACGGGGGGCTCGGCATAATGAAAAACTGTTTTTT
CDR3aa: CASSLRGARHNEKLFF
abundance: -
v_gene: TRBV7-9
d_gene: -
j_gene: TRBJ1-4

CDR3nt: TGTGCCAGCACCCTTCTTCCGAGTGGCGCTGAGATGGATACGCAGTATTTT
CDR3aa: CASTLLPSGAEMDTQYF
abundance: many
v_gene: TRBV9
d_gene: -
j_gene: TRBJ2-3

CDR3nt: TGTGCCAGCAGCTGGACAGGGGCAAATCAGCCCCAGCATTTT
CDR3aa: CASSWTGANQPQHF
abundance: few
v_gene: TRBV7-8
d_gene: TRBD1
j_gene: TRBJ1-5

CDR3nt: TGTGCCAGCAGTGTCCGTACCGCGAACACCGGGGAGCTGTTTTTT
CDR3aa: CASSVRTANTGELFF
abundance: -
v_gene: TRBV2
d_gene: -
j_gene: TRBJ2-2